The rows below give T cell receptor beta chains drawn from one sample of a study of blood T cell repertoires in COVID-19. Assay: immunoSEQ multiplex PCR; the TCRdb copy retains only in-frame clones and omits some. Of tens of thousands of clones listed, 87% were seen once; the top ten hold under 4%. The material sequenced was peripheral blood. Receptors originate from a man in his forties or fifties with COVID-19, enrolled during active disease. Both conserved end residues are trimmed from each CDR3. Clone size is stated in some rows and not others, as once, few, many or a class when expanded.

>once|TRBJ1-6|TRBV5-1
ASSPTGQTSNSPLH
>NA|TRBJ2-2|TRBV12-3/TRBV12-4
ASRSGVGELF
>NA|TRBJ2-3|TRBV28
ASSLEALWASGEKDTQY
>NA|TRBJ1-4|TRBV12-2
ASRLVQIGEKLF
>NA|TRBJ1-4|TRBV7-9
ASIRQGNNEKLF
>NA|TRBJ1-6|TRBV27
ASSLLGGGSPLH
>NA|TRBJ1-2|TRBV2
ASSADSPGYT
>NA|TRBJ2-7|TRBV28
ASSLSSGSSYEQY
>NA|TRBJ2-3|TRBV24-1
ATIHAGTSGGSWDTQY
>NA|TRBJ1-1|TRBV5-8
ASSFVLGQGNKSAF
>NA|TRBJ2-1|TRBV7-3
ASSLIAGQRSNEQF
>NA|TRBJ2-5|TRBV11-2
ASSSGRGTSGVEETQY
>NA|TRBJ2-2|TRBV4-1
ASSQQGRTGELF
>NA|TRBJ1-6|TRBV5-6
ASSLVSGRDYNSPLH
>few|TRBJ1-1|TRBV12-3/TRBV12-4
ASSLTEAF
>NA|TRBJ2-2|TRBV18
ASTRLAGNTGELF